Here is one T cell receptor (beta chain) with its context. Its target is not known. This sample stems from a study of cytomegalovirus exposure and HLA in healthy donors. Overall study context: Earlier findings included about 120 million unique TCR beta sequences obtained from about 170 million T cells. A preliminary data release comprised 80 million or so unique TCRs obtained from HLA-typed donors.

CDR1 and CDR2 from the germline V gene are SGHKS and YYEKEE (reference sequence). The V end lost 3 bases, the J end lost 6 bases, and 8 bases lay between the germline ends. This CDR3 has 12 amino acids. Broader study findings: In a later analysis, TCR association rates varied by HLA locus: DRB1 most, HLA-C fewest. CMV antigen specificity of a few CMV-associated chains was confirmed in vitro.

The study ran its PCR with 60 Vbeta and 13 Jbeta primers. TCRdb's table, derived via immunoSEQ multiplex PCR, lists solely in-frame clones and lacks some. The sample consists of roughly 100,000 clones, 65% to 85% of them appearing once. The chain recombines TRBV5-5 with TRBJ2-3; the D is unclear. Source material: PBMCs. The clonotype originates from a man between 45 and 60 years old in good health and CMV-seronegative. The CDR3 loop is CASSSPPDTQYF. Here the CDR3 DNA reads TGTGCCAGCAGCTCCCCCCCGGATACGCAGTATTTT.